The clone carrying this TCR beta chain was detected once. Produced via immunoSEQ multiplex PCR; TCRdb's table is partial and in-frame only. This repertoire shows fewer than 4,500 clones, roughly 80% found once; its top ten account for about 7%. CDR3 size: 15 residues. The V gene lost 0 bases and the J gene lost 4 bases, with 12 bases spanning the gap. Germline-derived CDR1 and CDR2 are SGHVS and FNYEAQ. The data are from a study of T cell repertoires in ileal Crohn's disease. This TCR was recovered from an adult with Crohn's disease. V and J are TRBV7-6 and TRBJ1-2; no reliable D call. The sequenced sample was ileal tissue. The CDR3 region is CASSLAPTAVYGYTF. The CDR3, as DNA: TGTGCCAGCAGCTTAGCCCCAACGGCGGTCTATGGCTACACCTTC.